This is a list of T cell receptor beta chains from one sample in a study of graft-versus-host responses after intestinal transplantation. Method: immunoSEQ multiplex PCR; TCRdb's copy keeps in-frame clones and lacks some. Of roughly 64,000 clones listed, over 90% are singletons. The antigens for these receptors are not known. Sequenced material: unstimulated CD8+ T cells sorted from spleen or lymph node cells, taken before transplant. These receptor sequences come from a human donor who was the organ donor for an intestinal transplant. Both conserved end residues are part of each CDR3. Fields, in order: D gene, J gene, clone size, V gene, CDR3 length, CDR3 protein, CDR3 DNA. The D gene is left open where the match is weak. Not all rows give a size; the values are once, few, many and, for expanded clones, a class.

D: TRBD2; J: TRBJ2-7; size: -; V: TRBV28; length: 17; CDR3: CASSPGLAGGETYEQYF; DNA: TGTGCCAGCAGTCCGGGACTAGCGGGAGGGGAGACCTACGAGCAGTACTTC
D: -; J: TRBJ1-1; size: -; V: TRBV4-2; length: 15; CDR3: CASSHRTGMNTEAFF; DNA: TGTGCCAGCAGCCACCGAACAGGGATGAACACTGAAGCTTTCTTT
D: -; J: TRBJ1-1; size: -; V: TRBV28; length: 12; CDR3: CASSPGGTEAFF; DNA: TGTGCCAGCAGCCCTGGGGGGACTGAAGCTTTCTTT
D: TRBD1; J: TRBJ1-5; size: -; V: TRBV4-1; length: 17; CDR3: CASSQGGTGWDVQPQHF; DNA: TGCGCCAGCAGCCAAGGGGGGACAGGGTGGGATGTACAGCCCCAGCATTTT
D: -; J: TRBJ1-4; size: -; V: TRBV19; length: 14; CDR3: CASSSTDSNEKLFF; DNA: TGTGCCAGTAGTTCGACAGATTCTAATGAAAAACTGTTTTTT
D: -; J: TRBJ2-1; size: few; V: TRBV13; length: 15; CDR3: CASSLAATPYNEQFF; DNA: TGTGCCAGCAGCTTAGCAGCGACGCCCTACAATGAGCAGTTCTTC
D: TRBD1; J: TRBJ2-3; size: once; V: TRBV7-3; length: 14; CDR3: CASSSGQGHDTQYF; DNA: TGTGCCAGCAGCTCAGGACAGGGGCACGATACGCAGTATTTT
D: TRBD1; J: TRBJ2-7; size: -; V: TRBV28; length: 14; CDR3: CASSFRDSLYEQYF; DNA: TGTGCCAGCAGTTTTCGGGACAGTCTCTACGAGCAGTACTTC
D: TRBD2; J: TRBJ2-3; size: once; V: TRBV9; length: 15; CDR3: CASSVVAGGGDTQYF; DNA: TGTGCCAGCAGCGTAGTGGCGGGAGGGGGAGATACGCAGTATTTT
D: TRBD2; J: TRBJ2-7; size: -; V: TRBV5-1; length: 14; CDR3: CASSSGTSEYEQYF; DNA: TGCGCCAGCAGCTCCGGGACTAGCGAGTACGAGCAGTACTTC
D: -; J: TRBJ1-2; size: -; V: TRBV27; length: 12; CDR3: CASQSKEYGYTF; DNA: TGTGCCAGCCAGTCAAAAGAATATGGCTACACCTTC
D: TRBD2; J: TRBJ2-3; size: -; V: TRBV6-6; length: 15; CDR3: CASSYVAGGQDTQYF; DNA: TGTGCCAGCAGTTACGTAGCGGGAGGGCAAGATACGCAGTATTTT
D: TRBD1; J: TRBJ1-2; size: -; V: TRBV18; length: 19; CDR3: CASSPSGGQGRYMSYGYTF; DNA: TGTGCCAGCTCACCTAGTGGCGGACAGGGTCGTTATATGAGCTATGGCTACACCTTC
D: -; J: TRBJ1-2; size: -; V: TRBV5-1; length: 12; CDR3: CASSSDTDGYTF; DNA: TGCGCCAGCAGCTCCGATACTGATGGCTACACCTTC
D: -; J: TRBJ2-2; size: -; V: TRBV19; length: 12; CDR3: CASRTVAGELFF; DNA: TGTGCCAGTAGAACTGTCGCCGGGGAGCTGTTTTTT
D: -; J: TRBJ2-7; size: few; V: TRBV5-8; length: 14; CDR3: CASSSGLGSDEQYF; DNA: TGTGCCAGCAGCTCGGGACTGGGCAGCGACGAGCAGTACTTC
D: -; J: TRBJ1-5; size: once; V: TRBV7-9; length: 14; CDR3: CASSLVGSNQPQHF; DNA: TGTGCCAGCAGCTTAGTCGGTAGCAATCAGCCCCAGCATTTT
D: TRBD1; J: TRBJ1-2; size: -; V: TRBV9; length: 16; CDR3: CASSVGDRLRYYGYTF; DNA: TGTGCCAGCAGCGTAGGGGACAGACTTCGGTACTATGGCTACACCTTC
D: TRBD2; J: TRBJ2-1; size: -; V: TRBV5-1; length: 15; CDR3: CASSHLLAGDNEQFF; DNA: TGCGCCAGCTCGCACCTCCTAGCGGGAGACAATGAGCAGTTCTTC
D: -; J: TRBJ1-5; size: -; V: TRBV5-8; length: 13; CDR3: CASSPTGHQPQHF; DNA: TGTGCCAGCAGCCCAACAGGGCACCAGCCCCAGCATTTT
D: TRBD2; J: TRBJ2-7; size: -; V: TRBV6-5; length: 16; CDR3: CASSYSIAGGVYEQYF; DNA: TGTGCCAGCAGTTACTCGATAGCGGGAGGCGTCTACGAGCAGTACTTC
D: -; J: TRBJ2-1; size: -; V: TRBV27; length: 14; CDR3: CASSWDSAYNEQFF; DNA: TGTGCCAGCAGTTGGGACTCTGCCTACAATGAGCAGTTCTTC
D: -; J: TRBJ2-3; size: -; V: TRBV28; length: 14; CDR3: CASSFRGSTDTQYF; DNA: TGTGCCAGCAGTTTCCGGGGAAGCACAGATACGCAGTATTTT
D: -; J: TRBJ1-4; size: -; V: TRBV25-1; length: 15; CDR3: CASSEGVRFNEKLFF; DNA: TGTGCCAGCAGTGAAGGAGTGCGGTTTAATGAAAAACTGTTTTTT
D: -; J: TRBJ2-7; size: once; V: TRBV4-2; length: 15; CDR3: CASSPGYDSAYEQYF; DNA: TGTGCCAGCAGCCCGGGGTACGATTCTGCCTACGAGCAGTACTTC
D: TRBD1; J: TRBJ1-1; size: -; V: TRBV2; length: 16; CDR3: CASSDGTGITNTEAFF; DNA: TGTGCCAGCAGTGATGGGACAGGGATCACGAACACTGAAGCTTTCTTT
D: -; J: TRBJ1-5; size: -; V: TRBV10-3; length: 13; CDR3: CAISRRLNQPQHF; DNA: TGTGCCATCAGCCGTCGTTTAAATCAGCCCCAGCATTTT
D: -; J: TRBJ1-3; size: -; V: TRBV11-2; length: 12; CDR3: CASSSTQGTIYF; DNA: TGTGCCAGCAGTTCAACTCAGGGTACCATATATTTT
D: TRBD1; J: TRBJ1-5; size: -; V: TRBV5-6; length: 15; CDR3: CASSAGQGGGQPQHF; DNA: TGTGCCAGTAGCGCCGGACAGGGAGGAGGCCAGCCCCAGCATTTT
D: -; J: TRBJ2-3; size: -; V: TRBV11-2; length: 17; CDR3: CASRGVWAGASTDTQYF; DNA: TGTGCCAGCAGGGGGGTATGGGCGGGGGCTAGCACAGATACGCAGTATTTT
D: TRBD2; J: TRBJ2-1; size: -; V: TRBV4-2; length: 19; CDR3: CASSQDQVWAGGPSDEQFF; DNA: TGTGCCAGCAGCCAAGATCAAGTGTGGGCGGGAGGGCCATCGGATGAGCAGTTCTTC
D: -; J: TRBJ2-7; size: -; V: TRBV7-9; length: 14; CDR3: CASSLLETAYEQYF; DNA: TGTGCCAGCAGCTTACTGGAAACAGCTTACGAGCAGTACTTC
D: TRBD2; J: TRBJ2-6; size: -; V: TRBV7-9; length: 19; CDR3: CASRGGTATINSGANVLTF; DNA: TGTGCCAGCAGGGGGGGGACCGCCACCATAAACTCTGGGGCCAACGTCCTGACTTTC
D: -; J: TRBJ1-2; size: -; V: TRBV18; length: 12; CDR3: CASSPGPKGYTF; DNA: TGTGCCAGCTCACCCGGTCCTAAGGGCTACACCTTC
D: TRBD2; J: TRBJ2-3; size: -; V: TRBV28; length: 14; CDR3: CASSLAGASDTQYF; DNA: TGTGCCAGCAGTTTAGCGGGAGCGTCAGATACGCAGTATTTT
D: TRBD1; J: TRBJ1-1; size: -; V: TRBV10-2; length: 13; CDR3: CASRTGQVTEAFF; DNA: TGCGCCAGCAGAACCGGACAGGTGACTGAAGCTTTCTTT
D: -; J: TRBJ2-5; size: -; V: TRBV28; length: 17; CDR3: CASRTSPPTGTQETQYF; DNA: TGTGCCAGCAGAACATCACCCCCGACAGGTACTCAAGAGACCCAGTACTTC
D: -; J: TRBJ1-1; size: -; V: TRBV11-3; length: 15; CDR3: CASSLEAVGLAEAFF; DNA: TGTGCCAGCAGCTTAGAAGCGGTGGGTTTGGCTGAAGCTTTCTTT
D: -; J: TRBJ1-1; size: -; V: TRBV30; length: 14; CDR3: CAWSGTFLGTEAFF; DNA: TGTGCCTGGAGTGGGACATTTTTGGGAACTGAAGCTTTCTTT
D: TRBD2; J: TRBJ2-1; size: -; V: TRBV5-1; length: 21; CDR3: CASSLGGQPGTSGRAAGEQFF; DNA: TGCGCCAGCAGCTTGGGGGGACAGCCGGGGACTAGCGGGAGGGCGGCGGGTGAGCAGTTCTTC
D: -; J: TRBJ2-2; size: -; V: TRBV2; length: 13; CDR3: CAGSSGLSGELFF; DNA: TGTGCCGGCAGTTCCGGGTTAAGCGGGGAGCTGTTTTTT
D: -; J: TRBJ2-7; size: -; V: TRBV18; length: 13; CDR3: CASSPGISYEQYF; DNA: TGTGCCAGCTCACCGGGCATCTCCTACGAGCAGTACTTC